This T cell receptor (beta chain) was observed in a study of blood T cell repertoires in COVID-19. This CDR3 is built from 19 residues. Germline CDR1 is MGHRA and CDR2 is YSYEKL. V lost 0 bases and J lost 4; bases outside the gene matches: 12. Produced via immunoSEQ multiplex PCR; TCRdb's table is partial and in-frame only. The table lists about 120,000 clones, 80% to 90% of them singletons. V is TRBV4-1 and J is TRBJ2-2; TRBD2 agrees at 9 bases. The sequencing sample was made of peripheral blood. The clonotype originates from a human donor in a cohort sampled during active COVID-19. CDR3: CASSQDRDSGSPGTGELFF. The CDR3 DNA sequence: TGCGCCAGCAGCCAAGATCGGGATAGCGGGAGTCCTGGCACCGGGGAGCTGTTTTTT.